This is a list of T cell receptor beta chains from one sample in a study of cytomegalovirus exposure and HLA in healthy donors. Measured with immunoSEQ multiplex PCR; TCRdb has only the in-frame clones, and not every one. In the table there are under 300,000 clones, just under 85% of which are singletons. The source material was PBMCs. These receptors originate from a woman between 40 and 55 years old in good health and CMV-seropositive. Each CDR3 is given with its conserved first and last residue. A D gene is named only where the DNA matches it firmly. Size is stated for part of the rows, as once, few or many counts, or as a class when the clone is expanded.

D gene: TRBD1
V gene: TRBV7-9
clone size: once
J gene: TRBJ2-7
CDR3 DNA: TGTGCCAGCAGCTCCAACGGCGCACAGGGGGCGAACGAGCAGTACTTC
CDR3 protein: CASSSNGAQGANEQYF

D gene: TRBD1
V gene: TRBV13
clone size: -
J gene: TRBJ2-1
CDR3 DNA: TGTGCCAGCAGCGCCGGGACAGGGGTTTTCGATGAGCAGTTCTTC
CDR3 protein: CASSAGTGVFDEQFF

D gene: -
V gene: TRBV11-2
clone size: -
J gene: TRBJ2-1
CDR3 DNA: TGTGCCAGCGGCTATCGAGTCTCGGAGTTCTTC
CDR3 protein: CASGYRVSEFF

D gene: TRBD1
V gene: TRBV6-5
clone size: -
J gene: TRBJ1-3
CDR3 DNA: TGTGCCAGCGGGACAGGGGTAGCTGGAAACACCATATACTTT
CDR3 protein: CASGTGVAGNTIYF

D gene: TRBD1
V gene: TRBV7-6
clone size: -
J gene: TRBJ1-1
CDR3 DNA: TGTGCCAGCAGCTTACTGACAGGGCCGAACACTGAAGCTTTCTTT
CDR3 protein: CASSLLTGPNTEAFF

D gene: -
V gene: TRBV28
clone size: -
J gene: TRBJ1-1
CDR3 DNA: TGTGCCAGCAGTTTGAGGTCGGTTGGGACTGAAGCTTTCTTT
CDR3 protein: CASSLRSVGTEAFF

D gene: -
V gene: TRBV7-8
clone size: -
J gene: TRBJ2-3
CDR3 DNA: TGTGCCAGCAACTCAATGGCGGGTAGCACAGATACGCAGTATTTT
CDR3 protein: CASNSMAGSTDTQYF

D gene: -
V gene: TRBV29-1
clone size: -
J gene: TRBJ2-1
CDR3 DNA: TGCAGCGTTGAAGATCGGACGGGAGTGGAAGATGAGCAGTTCTTC
CDR3 protein: CSVEDRTGVEDEQFF

D gene: -
V gene: TRBV10-3
clone size: -
J gene: TRBJ1-2
CDR3 DNA: TGTGCCATCAGCGCCGGACAGCCCCCTAACTATGGCTACACCTTC
CDR3 protein: CAISAGQPPNYGYTF

D gene: TRBD1
V gene: TRBV19
clone size: once
J gene: TRBJ2-5
CDR3 DNA: TGTGCCAGTAGTAGGGGGACAGGGGGGACGGAGACCCAGTACTTC
CDR3 protein: CASSRGTGGTETQYF

D gene: TRBD2
V gene: TRBV27
clone size: -
J gene: TRBJ2-1
CDR3 DNA: TGTGCCAGCAGGGCGGGAGCCCACAATGAGCAGTTCTTC
CDR3 protein: CASRAGAHNEQFF

D gene: -
V gene: TRBV19
clone size: -
J gene: TRBJ2-7
CDR3 DNA: TGTGCCAGTAGTATTACCGGGAGAGGGGACGAGCAGTACTTC
CDR3 protein: CASSITGRGDEQYF

D gene: TRBD1
V gene: TRBV5-1
clone size: -
J gene: TRBJ2-1
CDR3 DNA: TGCGCCAGCGGAGAAGGACAGGGACATTCCTACAATGAGCAGTTCTTC
CDR3 protein: CASGEGQGHSYNEQFF

D gene: TRBD2
V gene: TRBV4-1
clone size: -
J gene: TRBJ2-1
CDR3 DNA: TGCGCCAGCAGCCAAGATTCTAGCGGGAGGTTTGAGCAGTTCTTC
CDR3 protein: CASSQDSSGRFEQFF

D gene: -
V gene: TRBV19
clone size: -
J gene: TRBJ1-5
CDR3 DNA: TGTGCCAGCGGATCGACACCACGGAATAATCAGCCCCAGCATTTT
CDR3 protein: CASGSTPRNNQPQHF

D gene: TRBD1
V gene: TRBV27
clone size: -
J gene: TRBJ2-6
CDR3 DNA: TGTGCCAGCGGGGGACAGGGGGCGCCTGGGGCCAACGTCCTGACTTTC
CDR3 protein: CASGGQGAPGANVLTF